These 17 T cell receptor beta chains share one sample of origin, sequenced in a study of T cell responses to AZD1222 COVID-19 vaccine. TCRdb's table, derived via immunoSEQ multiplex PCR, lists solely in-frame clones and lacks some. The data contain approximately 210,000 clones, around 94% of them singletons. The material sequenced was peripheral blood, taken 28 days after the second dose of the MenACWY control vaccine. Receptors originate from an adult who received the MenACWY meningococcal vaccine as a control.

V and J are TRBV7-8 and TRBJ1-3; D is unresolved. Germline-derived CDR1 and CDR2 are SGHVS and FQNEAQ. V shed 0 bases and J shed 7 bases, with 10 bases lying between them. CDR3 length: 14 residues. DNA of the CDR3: TGTGCCAGCAGCTTAGCGCCGCTGTTTAACACCATATATTTT. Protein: CASSLAPLFNTIYF.

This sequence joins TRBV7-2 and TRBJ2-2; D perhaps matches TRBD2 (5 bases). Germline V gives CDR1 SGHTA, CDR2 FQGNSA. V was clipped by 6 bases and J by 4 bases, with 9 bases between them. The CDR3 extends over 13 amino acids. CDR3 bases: TGTGCCAGCAGGGAGGCTGGCACCGGGGAGCTGTTTTTT. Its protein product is CASREAGTGELFF.

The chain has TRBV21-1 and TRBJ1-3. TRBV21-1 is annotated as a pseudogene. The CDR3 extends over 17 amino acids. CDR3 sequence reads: CASSYPRPVNDGNTIYF. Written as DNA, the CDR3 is TGTGCCAGCAGCTACCCCCGGCCCGTTAACGATGGAAACACCATATATTTT.

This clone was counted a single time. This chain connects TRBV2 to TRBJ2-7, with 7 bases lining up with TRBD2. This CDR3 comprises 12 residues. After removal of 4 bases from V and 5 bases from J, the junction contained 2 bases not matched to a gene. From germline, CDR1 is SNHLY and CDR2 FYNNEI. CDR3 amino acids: CASSGGGDEQYF. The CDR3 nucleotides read TGTGCCAGCAGTGGGGGAGGGGACGAGCAGTACTTC.

The DNA of the CDR3 is TGTGCCAGCAGTTTAATCGGACTAGCGGTTTACAATGAGCAGTTCTTC. Translated: CASSLIGLAVYNEQFF. The J gene is TRBJ2-1, the V gene TRBV28; the match to TRBD2 covers 10 bases. CDR3 size: 16 residues. Germline CDR1 is MDHEN and CDR2 is SYDVKM. The V and J ends lost 2 bases and 4 bases, in that order; junction bases with no gene match: 5.

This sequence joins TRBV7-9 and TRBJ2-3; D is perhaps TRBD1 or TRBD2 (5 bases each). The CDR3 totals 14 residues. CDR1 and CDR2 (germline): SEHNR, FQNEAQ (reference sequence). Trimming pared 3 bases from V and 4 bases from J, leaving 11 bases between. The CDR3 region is CASSFPGAPDTQYF. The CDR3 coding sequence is TGTGCCAGCAGCTTTCCCGGGGCACCAGATACGCAGTATTTT.

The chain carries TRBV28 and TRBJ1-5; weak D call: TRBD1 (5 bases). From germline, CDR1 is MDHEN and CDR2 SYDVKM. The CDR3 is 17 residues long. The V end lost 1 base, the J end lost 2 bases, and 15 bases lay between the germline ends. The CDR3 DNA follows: TGTGCCAGCAGTTTATTTGCGGGGACCGGGGGCAATCAGCCCCAGCATTTT. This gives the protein CASSLFAGTGGNQPQHF. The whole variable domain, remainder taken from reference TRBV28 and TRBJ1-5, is DVKVTQSSRYLVKRTGEKVFLECVQDMDHENMFWYRQDPGLGLRLIYFSYDVKMKEKGDIPEGYSVSREKKERFSLILESASTNQTSMYLCASSLFAGTGGNQPQHFGDGTRLSIL.

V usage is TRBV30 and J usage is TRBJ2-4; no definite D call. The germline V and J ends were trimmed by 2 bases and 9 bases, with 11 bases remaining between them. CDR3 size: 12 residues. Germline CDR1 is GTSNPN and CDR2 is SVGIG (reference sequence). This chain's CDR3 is CAWSYLRSIQYF. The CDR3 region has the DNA TGTGCCTGGAGTTACCTGAGAAGCATTCAGTACTTC.

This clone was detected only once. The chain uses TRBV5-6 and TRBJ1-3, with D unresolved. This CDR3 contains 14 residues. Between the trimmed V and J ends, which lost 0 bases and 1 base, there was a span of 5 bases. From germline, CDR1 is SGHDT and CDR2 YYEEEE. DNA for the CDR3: TGTGCCAGCAGCTTGGGAGGGTCTGGAAACACCATATATTTT. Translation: CASSLGGSGNTIYF. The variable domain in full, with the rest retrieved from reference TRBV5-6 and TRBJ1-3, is DAGVTQSPTHLIKTRGQQVTLRCSPKSGHDTVSWYQQALGQGPQFIFQYYEEEERQRGNFPDRFSGHQFPNYSSELNVNALLLGDSALYLCASSLGGSGNTIYFGEGSWLTVV.

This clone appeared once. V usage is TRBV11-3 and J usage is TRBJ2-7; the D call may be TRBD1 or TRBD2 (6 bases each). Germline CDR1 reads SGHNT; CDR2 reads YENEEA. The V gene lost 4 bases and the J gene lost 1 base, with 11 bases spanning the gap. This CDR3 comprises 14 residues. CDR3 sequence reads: CASSSGAGSYEQYF. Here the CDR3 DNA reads TGTGCCAGCAGCTCGGGGGCGGGATCCTACGAGCAGTACTTC. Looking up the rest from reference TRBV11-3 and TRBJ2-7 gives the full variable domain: EAGVVQSPRYKIIEKKQPVAFWCNPISGHNTLYWYLQNLGQGPELLIRYENEEAVDDSQLPKDRFSAERLKGVDSTLKIQPAELGDSAVYLCASSSGAGSYEQYFGPGTRLTVT.

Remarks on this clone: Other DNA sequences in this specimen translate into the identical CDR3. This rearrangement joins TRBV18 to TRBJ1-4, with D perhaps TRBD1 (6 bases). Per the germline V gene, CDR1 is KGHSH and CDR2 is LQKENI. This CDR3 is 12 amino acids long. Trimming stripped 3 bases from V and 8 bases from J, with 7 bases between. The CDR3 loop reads CASSPDSEKLFF. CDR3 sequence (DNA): TGTGCCAGCTCACCGGACAGCGAAAAACTGTTTTTT.

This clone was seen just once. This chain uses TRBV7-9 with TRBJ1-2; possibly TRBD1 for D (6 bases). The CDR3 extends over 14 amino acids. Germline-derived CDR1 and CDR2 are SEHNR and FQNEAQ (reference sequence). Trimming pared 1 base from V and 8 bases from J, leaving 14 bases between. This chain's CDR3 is CASSLVPGVPGYTF. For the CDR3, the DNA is TGTGCCAGCAGCTTAGTACCAGGGGTCCCCGGCTACACCTTC.

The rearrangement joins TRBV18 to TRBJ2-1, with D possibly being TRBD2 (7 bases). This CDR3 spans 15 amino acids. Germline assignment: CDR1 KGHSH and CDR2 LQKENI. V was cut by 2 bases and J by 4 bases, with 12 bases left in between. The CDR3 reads CASSPGGGLYNEQFF. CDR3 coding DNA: TGTGCCAGCTCACCAGGGGGGGGCTTGTACAATGAGCAGTTCTTC. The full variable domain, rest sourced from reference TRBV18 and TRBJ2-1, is NAGVMQNPRHLVRRRGQEARLRCSPMKGHSHVYWYRQLPEEGLKFMVYLQKENIIDESGMPKERFSAEFPKEGPSILRIQQVVRGDSAAYFCASSPGGGLYNEQFFGPGTRLTVL.

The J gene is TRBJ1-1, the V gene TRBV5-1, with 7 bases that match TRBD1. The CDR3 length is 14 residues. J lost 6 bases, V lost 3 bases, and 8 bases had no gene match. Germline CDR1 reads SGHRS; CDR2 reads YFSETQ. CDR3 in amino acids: CASSWGTAVPEAFF. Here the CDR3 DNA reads TGCGCCAGCAGCTGGGGGACAGCAGTACCTGAAGCTTTCTTT.

The CDR3 sequence is CASSLLGARNTGELFF. The CDR3 DNA reads as TGTGCCAGCAGCTTGTTGGGGGCGCGGAACACCGGGGAGCTGTTTTTT. V and J are TRBV5-5 and TRBJ2-2, with D tentatively TRBD1 (6 bases). The CDR3 sequence is 16 residues long. V was cut by 1 base and J by 1 base, with 11 bases left in between. Germline V CDR1 and CDR2: SGHKS, YYEKEE (reference sequence). Drawing the rest from reference TRBV5-5 and TRBJ2-2, the complete variable domain is DAGVTQSPTHLIKTRGQQVTLRCSPISGHKSVSWYQQVLGQGPQFIFQYYEKEERGRGNFPDRFSARQFPNYSSELNVNALLLGDSALYLCASSLLGARNTGELFFGEGSRLTVL.

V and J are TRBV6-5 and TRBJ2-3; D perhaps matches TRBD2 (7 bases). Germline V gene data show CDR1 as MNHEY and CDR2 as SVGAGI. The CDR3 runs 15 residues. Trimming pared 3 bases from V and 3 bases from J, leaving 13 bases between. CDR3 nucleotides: TGTGCCAGCAGTTATGGGGGGGCGCGAACAGATACGCAGTATTTT. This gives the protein CASSYGGARTDTQYF.

The CDR3 DNA reads TGTGCCAGCAGCTTAGACAGGGCCCCTGGAAACACCATATATTTT. Amino acid sequence: CASSLDRAPGNTIYF. The chain uses TRBV7-6 and TRBJ1-3, with D perhaps TRBD1 (6 bases). The V end was cut by 1 base, the J end by 2 bases, with 9 bases between. The CDR3 is made up of 15 amino acids. CDR1 and CDR2 from the germline V gene are SGHVS and FNYEAQ.